This T cell receptor beta chain was recorded in a study of control samples from healthy donors and cancer patients. The CDR3 runs to 15 residues. From germline, CDR1 is MNHNS and CDR2 SASEGT. The junction had 6 bases not matched to a gene; V was cut back by 3 bases and J by 3 bases. Libraries were prepared by immunoSEQ multiplex PCR; TCRdb keeps only in-frame clonotypes and omits some of them. The data contain 98,000 or so clones, 70% to 80% of them seen just once; the ten biggest clones take up roughly a tenth. The clonotype comes from a woman in her 30s in good health. Sequencing was carried out using blood. The chain couples TRBV6-1 to TRBJ1-1; TRBD1 agrees at 8 bases. The DNA for the CDR3 is TGTGCCAGCAGTGAGACAGGGGAAGGATACACTGAAGCTTTCTTT. It codes for CASSETGEGYTEAFF.